The source of this TCR beta chain is a study of Ad26.COV2.S vaccination and SARS-CoV-2 variants. Study in general: Enrollment placed the donor in the COV1001 Ad26.COV2.S trial arm.

The treatment: some 20 received Ad26.COV2.S at low or high dose, single or two shots; about 5 received placebo; per-sample allocation not given. Collection of the samples took place on day 63 after the first injection of vaccine or placebo. Vaccination used an Ad26 vector expressing Wuhan-strain SARS-CoV-2 spike. The CDR3 is 13 residues long. Trimming pared 7 bases from V and 6 bases from J, leaving 13 bases between. The germline gives CDR1 SNHLY, CDR2 FYNNEI. The protocol was immunoSEQ multiplex PCR, while the TCRdb copy is restricted to in-frame clones and leaves out a portion. The table includes a few hundred thousand clones, roughly four fifths detected once.

The TCR sequence derives from a person between 18 and 60 years old who received the Ad26.COV2.S COVID-19 vaccine or a placebo. This specimen was peripheral blood, taken in a trial of Ad26.COV2.S vaccine versus placebo. The V gene is TRBV2, the J gene TRBJ2-1; possible D gene TRBD2, 6 bases. The CDR3 reads CASIGGRTNEQFF. In nucleotides, the CDR3 is TGTGCCAGCATCGGTGGGAGGACCAATGAGCAGTTCTTC.